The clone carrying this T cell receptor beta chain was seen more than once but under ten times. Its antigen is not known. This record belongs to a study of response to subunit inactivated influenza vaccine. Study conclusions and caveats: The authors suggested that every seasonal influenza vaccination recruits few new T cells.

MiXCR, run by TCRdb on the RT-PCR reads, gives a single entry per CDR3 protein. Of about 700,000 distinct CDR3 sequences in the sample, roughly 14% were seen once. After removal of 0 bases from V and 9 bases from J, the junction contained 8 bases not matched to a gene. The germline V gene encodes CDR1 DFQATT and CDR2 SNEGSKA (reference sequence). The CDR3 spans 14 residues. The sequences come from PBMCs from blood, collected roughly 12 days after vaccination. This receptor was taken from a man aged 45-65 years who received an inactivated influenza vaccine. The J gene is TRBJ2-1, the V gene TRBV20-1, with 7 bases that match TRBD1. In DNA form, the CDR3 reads TGCAGTGCTAGAGAAGGACAGGTTCGCGGTGAGCAGTTCTTC. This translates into CSAREGQVRGEQFF.